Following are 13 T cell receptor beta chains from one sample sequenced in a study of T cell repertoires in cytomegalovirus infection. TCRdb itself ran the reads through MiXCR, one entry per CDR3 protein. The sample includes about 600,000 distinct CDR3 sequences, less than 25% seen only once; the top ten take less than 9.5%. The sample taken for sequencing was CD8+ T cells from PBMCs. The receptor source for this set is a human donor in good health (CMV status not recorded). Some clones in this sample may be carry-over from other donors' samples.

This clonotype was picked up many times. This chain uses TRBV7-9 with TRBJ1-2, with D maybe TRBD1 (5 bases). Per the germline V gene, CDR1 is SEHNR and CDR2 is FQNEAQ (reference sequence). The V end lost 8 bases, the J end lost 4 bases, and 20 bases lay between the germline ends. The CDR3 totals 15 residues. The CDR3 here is CASQGQDPGLYGYTF. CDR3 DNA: TGTGCCAGCCAAGGGCAGGACCCGGGGCTCTATGGCTACACCTTC.

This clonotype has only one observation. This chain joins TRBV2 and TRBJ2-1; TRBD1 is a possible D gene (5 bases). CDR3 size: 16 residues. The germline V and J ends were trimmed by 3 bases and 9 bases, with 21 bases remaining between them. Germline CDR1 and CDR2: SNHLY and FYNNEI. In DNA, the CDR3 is TGTGCCAGCAGTGACCCCCAGGGCATGTATCAGGTTGAGCAGTTCTTC. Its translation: CASSDPQGMYQVEQFF.

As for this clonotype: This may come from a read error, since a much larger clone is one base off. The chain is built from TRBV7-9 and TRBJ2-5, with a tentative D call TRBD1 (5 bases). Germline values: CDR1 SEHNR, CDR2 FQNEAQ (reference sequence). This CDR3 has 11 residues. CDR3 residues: CASSSRGTLYF. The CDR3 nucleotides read TGTGCCAGCAGCTCTAGGGGTACCCTGTACTTC. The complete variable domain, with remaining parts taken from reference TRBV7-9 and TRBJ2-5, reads DTGVSQNPRHKITKRGQNVTFRCDPISEHNRLYWYRQTLGQGPEFLTYFQNEAQLEKSRLLSDRFSAERPKGSFSTLEIQRTEQGDSAMYLCASSSRGTLYFGPGTRLLVL.

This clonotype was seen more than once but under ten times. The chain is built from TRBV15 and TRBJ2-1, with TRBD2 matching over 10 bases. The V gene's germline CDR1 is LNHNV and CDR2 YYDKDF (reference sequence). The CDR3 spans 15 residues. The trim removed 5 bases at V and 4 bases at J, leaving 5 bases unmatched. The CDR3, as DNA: TGTGCCACCAGCCAGCGGGGGGGTTTTTACAATGAGCAGTTCTTC. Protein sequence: CATSQRGGFYNEQFF.

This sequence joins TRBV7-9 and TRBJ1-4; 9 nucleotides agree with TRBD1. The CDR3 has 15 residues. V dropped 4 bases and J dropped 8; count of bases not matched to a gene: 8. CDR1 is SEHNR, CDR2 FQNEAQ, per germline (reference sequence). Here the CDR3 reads CASSWAQGAEEKLFF. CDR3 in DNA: TGTGCCAGCAGCTGGGCACAGGGGGCTGAGGAAAAACTGTTTTTT.

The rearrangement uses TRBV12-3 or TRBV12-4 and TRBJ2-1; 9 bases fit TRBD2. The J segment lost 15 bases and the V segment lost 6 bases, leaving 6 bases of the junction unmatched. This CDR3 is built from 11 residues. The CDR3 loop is CASRTGTSLFF. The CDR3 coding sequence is TGTGCCAGCAGAACCGGGACTAGCTTGTTCTTC.

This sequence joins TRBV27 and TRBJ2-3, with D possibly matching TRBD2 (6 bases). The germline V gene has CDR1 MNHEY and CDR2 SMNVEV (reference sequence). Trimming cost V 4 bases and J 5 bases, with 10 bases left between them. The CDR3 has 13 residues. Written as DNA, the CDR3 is TGTGCCAGCAGTTGGGGGGTCAGAGATACGCAGTATTTT. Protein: CASSWGVRDTQYF.

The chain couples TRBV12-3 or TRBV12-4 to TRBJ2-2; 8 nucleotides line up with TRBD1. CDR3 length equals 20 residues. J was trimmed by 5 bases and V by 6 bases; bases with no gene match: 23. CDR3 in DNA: TGTGCCAGCAGCAATAACGGACAGGGTCAATCCCTCCCGGGGACCGGGGAGCTGTTTTTT. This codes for CASSNNGQGQSLPGTGELFF.

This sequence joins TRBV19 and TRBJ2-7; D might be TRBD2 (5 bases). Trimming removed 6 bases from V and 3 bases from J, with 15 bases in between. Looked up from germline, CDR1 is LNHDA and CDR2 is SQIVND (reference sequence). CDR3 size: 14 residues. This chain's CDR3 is CASSQEGWGYEQYF. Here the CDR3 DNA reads TGTGCCAGTAGCCAAGAGGGATGGGGCTACGAGCAGTACTTC. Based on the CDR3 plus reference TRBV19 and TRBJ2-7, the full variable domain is DGGITQSPKYLFRKEGQNVTLSCEQNLNHDAMYWYRQDPGQGLRLIYYSQIVNDFQKGDIAEGYSVSREKKESFPLTVTSAQKNPTAFYLCASSQEGWGYEQYFGPGTRLTVT.

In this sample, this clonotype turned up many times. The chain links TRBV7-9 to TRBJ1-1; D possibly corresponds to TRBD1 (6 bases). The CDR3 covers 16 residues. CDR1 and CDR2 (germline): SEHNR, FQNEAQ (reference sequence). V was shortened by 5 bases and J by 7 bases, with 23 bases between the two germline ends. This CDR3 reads CASSRGVGHSPYEAFF. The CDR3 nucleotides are TGTGCCAGCAGCCGGGGAGTGGGACATAGTCCTTATGAAGCTTTCTTT.

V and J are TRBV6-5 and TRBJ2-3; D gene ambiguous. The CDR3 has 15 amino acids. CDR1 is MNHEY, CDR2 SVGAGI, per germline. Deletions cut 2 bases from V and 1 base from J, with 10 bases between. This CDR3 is CASSYRPEGTDTQYF. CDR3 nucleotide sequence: TGTGCCAGCAGTTACAGGCCTGAGGGCACAGATACGCAGTATTTT.

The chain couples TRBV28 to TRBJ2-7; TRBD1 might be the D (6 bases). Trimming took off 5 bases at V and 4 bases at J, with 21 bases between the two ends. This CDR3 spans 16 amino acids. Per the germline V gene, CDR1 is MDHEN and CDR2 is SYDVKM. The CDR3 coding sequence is TGTGCCAGCAGTCGGACCGGGACACTCGGAAGGTACGAGCAGTACGTC. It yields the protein CASSRTGTLGRYEQYV.

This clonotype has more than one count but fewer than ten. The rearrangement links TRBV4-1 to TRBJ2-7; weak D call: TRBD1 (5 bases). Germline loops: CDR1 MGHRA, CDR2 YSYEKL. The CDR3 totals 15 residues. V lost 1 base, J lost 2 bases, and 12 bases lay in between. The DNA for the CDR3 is TGCGCCAGCAGCCAAGGCCCCGCAGGGACCTACGAGCAGTACTTC. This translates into CASSQGPAGTYEQYF.